One and the same sample provided the 2 T cell receptor beta chains below, sequenced in a study of shared clonotypes between healthy human individuals. Measured with immunoSEQ multiplex PCR; TCRdb has only the in-frame clones, and not every one. The repertoire consists of about 480,000 clones, with 60% to 80% occurring once and the leading ten covering roughly an eighth. Sequences were obtained from PBMCs. The source is a woman aged 40 to 49 in good health. Some clones in this sample may be carry-over from other donors' samples.

This sequence joins TRBV28 and TRBJ2-5, with unresolved D. V was cut by 5 bases and J by 1 base, with 17 bases left in between. Germline CDR1 is MDHEN and CDR2 is SYDVKM. CDR3 length: 16 residues. In DNA form, the CDR3 reads TGTGCCAGCAGTCGGATAGCAGTCCTTATCCAAGAGACCCAGTACTTC. This translates into CASSRIAVLIQETQYF.

The V call is TRBV10-3, the J call TRBJ1-4; 9 bases are shared with TRBD1. The CDR3 totals 17 residues. The germline V gene has CDR1 ENHRY and CDR2 SYGVKD. V lost 10 bases, J lost 1 base, and 13 bases stayed unmatched. CDR3 region: CATAPGTGRETNEKLFF. The CDR3 DNA reads as TGTGCCACCGCCCCCGGGACAGGGAGGGAAACTAATGAAAAACTGTTTTTT.